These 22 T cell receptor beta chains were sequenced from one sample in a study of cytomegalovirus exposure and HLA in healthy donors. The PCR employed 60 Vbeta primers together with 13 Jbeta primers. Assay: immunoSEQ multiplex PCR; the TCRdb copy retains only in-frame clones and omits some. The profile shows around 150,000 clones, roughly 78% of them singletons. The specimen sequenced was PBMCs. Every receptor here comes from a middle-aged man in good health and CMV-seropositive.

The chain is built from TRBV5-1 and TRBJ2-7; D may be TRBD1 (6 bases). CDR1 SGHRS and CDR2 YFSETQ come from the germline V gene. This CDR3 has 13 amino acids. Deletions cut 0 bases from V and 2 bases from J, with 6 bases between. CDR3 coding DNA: TGCGCCAGCAGCTTGGACAGGGCCTACGAGCAGTACTTC. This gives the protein CASSLDRAYEQYF.

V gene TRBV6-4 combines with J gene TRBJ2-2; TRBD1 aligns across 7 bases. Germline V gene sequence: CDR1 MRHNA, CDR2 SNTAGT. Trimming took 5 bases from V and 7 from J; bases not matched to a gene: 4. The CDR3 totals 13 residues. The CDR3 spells CASSFTGVGELFF. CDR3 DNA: TGTGCCAGCAGTTTCACAGGGGTCGGGGAGCTGTTTTTT.

DNA for the CDR3: TGCGCCAGCAGCTTCGGGACTAGCGGGGCAAGCTCCTACAATGAGCAGTTCTTC. Amino acids: CASSFGTSGASSYNEQFF. V is TRBV5-1 and J is TRBJ2-1, with TRBD2 identical over 13 bases. The trim removed 2 bases at V and 0 bases at J, leaving 5 bases unmatched. CDR3 size: 18 residues. The germline CDR1 and CDR2 sequences are SGHRS and YFSETQ.

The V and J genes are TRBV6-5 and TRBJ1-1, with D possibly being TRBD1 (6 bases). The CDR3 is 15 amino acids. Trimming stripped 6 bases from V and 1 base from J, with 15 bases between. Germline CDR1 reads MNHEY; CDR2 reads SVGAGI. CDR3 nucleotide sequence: TGTGCCAGCAGCTCGGGGGGGGCCGGGAACACTGAAGCTTTCTTT. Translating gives CASSSGGAGNTEAFF.

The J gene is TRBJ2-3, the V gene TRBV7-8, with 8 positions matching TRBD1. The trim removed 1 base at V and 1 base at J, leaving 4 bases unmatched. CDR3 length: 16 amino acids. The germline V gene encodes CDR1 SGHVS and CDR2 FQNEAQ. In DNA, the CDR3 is TGTGCCAGCAGCTTAGGACTGGGACAGGGCACAGATACGCAGTATTTT. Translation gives CASSLGLGQGTDTQYF.

DNA of the CDR3: TGTGCCAGCAGCTTGAGTCGAGCAGATACGCAGTATTTT. Residues: CASSLSRADTQYF. The chain joins TRBV5-4 to TRBJ2-3, with D hard to call. V lost 1 base, J lost 4 bases, and 7 bases lay in between. The CDR3 has 13 amino acids. Germline assignment: CDR1 SGHNT and CDR2 YYREEE (reference sequence).

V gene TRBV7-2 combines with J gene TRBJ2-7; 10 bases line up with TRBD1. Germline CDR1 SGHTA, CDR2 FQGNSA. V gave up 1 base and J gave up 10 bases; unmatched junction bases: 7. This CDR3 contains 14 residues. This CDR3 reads CASSLGRQGAKQYF. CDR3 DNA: TGTGCCAGCAGCTTAGGTAGACAGGGGGCAAAACAGTACTTC.

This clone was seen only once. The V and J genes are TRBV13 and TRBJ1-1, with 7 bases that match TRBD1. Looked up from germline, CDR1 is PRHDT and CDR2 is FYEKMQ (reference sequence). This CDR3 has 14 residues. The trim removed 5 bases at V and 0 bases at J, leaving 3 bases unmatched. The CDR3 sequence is CASSRDRLNTEAFF. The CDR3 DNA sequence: TGTGCCAGCAGCCGGGACAGACTGAACACTGAAGCTTTCTTT.

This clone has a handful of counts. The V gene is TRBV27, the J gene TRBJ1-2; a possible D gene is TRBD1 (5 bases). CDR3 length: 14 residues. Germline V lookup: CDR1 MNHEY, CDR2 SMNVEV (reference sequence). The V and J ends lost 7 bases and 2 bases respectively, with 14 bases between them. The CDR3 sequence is CASTLLGGNYGYTF. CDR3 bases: TGTGCCAGCACCCTACTGGGGGGGAACTATGGCTACACCTTC.

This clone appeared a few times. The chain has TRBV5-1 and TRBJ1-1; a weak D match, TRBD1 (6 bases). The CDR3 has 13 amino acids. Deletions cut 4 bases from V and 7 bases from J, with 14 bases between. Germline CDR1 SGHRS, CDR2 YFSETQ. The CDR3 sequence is CASSVGGGGEAFF. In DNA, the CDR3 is TGCGCCAGCAGCGTCGGGGGCGGGGGTGAAGCTTTCTTT.

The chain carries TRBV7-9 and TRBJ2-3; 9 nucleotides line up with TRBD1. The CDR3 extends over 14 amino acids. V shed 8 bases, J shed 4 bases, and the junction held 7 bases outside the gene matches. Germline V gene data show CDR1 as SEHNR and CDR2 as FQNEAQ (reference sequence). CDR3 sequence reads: CASGTGGEADTQYF. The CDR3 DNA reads TGTGCCAGCGGCACAGGGGGCGAGGCAGATACGCAGTATTTT.

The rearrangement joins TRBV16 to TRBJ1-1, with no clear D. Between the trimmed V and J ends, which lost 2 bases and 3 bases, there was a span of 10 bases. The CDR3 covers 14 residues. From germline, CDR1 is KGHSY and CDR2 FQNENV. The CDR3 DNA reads TGTGCCAGCAGCCAAAGCACGGTTCACACTGAAGCTTTCTTT. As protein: CASSQSTVHTEAFF.

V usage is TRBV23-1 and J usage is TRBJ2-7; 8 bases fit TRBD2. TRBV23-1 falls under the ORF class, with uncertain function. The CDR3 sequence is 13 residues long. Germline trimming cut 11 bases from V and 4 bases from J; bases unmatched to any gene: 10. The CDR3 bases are TGCGCCGGCGGGGGGACGGACTATTACGAGCAGTACTTC. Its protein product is CAGGGTDYYEQYF.

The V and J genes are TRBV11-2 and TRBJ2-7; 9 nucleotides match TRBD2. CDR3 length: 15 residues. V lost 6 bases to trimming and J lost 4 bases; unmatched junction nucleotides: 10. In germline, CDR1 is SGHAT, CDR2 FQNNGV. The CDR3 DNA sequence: TGTGCCAGCAGTCAAGGTAGCGGGAGTATGTACGAGCAGTACTTC. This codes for CASSQGSGSMYEQYF.

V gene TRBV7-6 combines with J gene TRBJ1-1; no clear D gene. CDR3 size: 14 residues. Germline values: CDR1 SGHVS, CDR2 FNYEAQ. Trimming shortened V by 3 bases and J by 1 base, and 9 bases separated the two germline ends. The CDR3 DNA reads TGTGCCAGCAGCTTTTCCGGCGGGAACACTGAAGCTTTCTTT. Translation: CASSFSGGNTEAFF.

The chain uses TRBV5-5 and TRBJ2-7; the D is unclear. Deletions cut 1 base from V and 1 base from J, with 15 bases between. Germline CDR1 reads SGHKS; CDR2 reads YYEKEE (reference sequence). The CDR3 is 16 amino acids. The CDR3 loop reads CASSLSTLAGSYEQYF. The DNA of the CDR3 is TGTGCCAGCAGCTTGAGTACCCTTGCAGGTTCCTACGAGCAGTACTTC.

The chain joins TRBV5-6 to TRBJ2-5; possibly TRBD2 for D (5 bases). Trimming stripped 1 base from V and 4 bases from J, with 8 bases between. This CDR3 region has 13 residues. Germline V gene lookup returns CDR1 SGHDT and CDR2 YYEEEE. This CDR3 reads CASSLTGGETQYF. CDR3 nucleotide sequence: TGTGCCAGCAGCTTGACTGGAGGAGAGACCCAGTACTTC. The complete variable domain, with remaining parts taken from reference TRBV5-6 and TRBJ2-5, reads DAGVTQSPTHLIKTRGQQVTLRCSPKSGHDTVSWYQQALGQGPQFIFQYYEEEERQRGNFPDRFSGHQFPNYSSELNVNALLLGDSALYLCASSLTGGETQYFGPGTRLLVL.

The CDR3 spells CASLGSPITNTEAFF. CDR3 nucleotides: TGTGCCAGCCTGGGCAGCCCAATCACGAACACTGAAGCTTTCTTT. This sequence joins TRBV6-6 and TRBJ1-1; no definite D call. The V end was cut by 8 bases, the J end by 1 base, with 17 bases between. CDR1 MNHNY and CDR2 SVGAGI come from the germline V gene (reference sequence). This CDR3 is built from 15 residues.

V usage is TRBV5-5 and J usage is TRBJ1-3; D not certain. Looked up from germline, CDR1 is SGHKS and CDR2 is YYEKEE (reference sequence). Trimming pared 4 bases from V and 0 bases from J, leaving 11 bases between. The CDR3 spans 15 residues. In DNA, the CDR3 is TGTGCCAGCAGCGCCGGACTCAGCTCTGGAAACACCATATATTTT. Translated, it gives CASSAGLSSGNTIYF.

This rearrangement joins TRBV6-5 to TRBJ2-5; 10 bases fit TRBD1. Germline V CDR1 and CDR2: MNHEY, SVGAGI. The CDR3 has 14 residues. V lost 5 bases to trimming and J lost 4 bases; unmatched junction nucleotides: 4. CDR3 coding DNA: TGTGCCAGCAGTACCAGGGACAGGGGAGAGACCCAGTACTTC. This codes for CASSTRDRGETQYF.

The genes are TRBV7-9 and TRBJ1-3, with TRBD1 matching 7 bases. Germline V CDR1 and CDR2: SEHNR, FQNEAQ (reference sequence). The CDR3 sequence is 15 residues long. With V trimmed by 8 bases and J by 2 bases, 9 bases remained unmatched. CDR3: CASGPDRATGNTIYF. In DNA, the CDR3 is TGTGCCAGCGGACCAGACAGGGCTACTGGAAACACCATATATTTT.

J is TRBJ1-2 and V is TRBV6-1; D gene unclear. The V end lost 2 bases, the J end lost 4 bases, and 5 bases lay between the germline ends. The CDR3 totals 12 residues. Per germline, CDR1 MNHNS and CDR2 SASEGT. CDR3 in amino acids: CASSENGYGYTF. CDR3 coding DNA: TGTGCCAGCAGTGAAAACGGCTATGGCTACACCTTC.